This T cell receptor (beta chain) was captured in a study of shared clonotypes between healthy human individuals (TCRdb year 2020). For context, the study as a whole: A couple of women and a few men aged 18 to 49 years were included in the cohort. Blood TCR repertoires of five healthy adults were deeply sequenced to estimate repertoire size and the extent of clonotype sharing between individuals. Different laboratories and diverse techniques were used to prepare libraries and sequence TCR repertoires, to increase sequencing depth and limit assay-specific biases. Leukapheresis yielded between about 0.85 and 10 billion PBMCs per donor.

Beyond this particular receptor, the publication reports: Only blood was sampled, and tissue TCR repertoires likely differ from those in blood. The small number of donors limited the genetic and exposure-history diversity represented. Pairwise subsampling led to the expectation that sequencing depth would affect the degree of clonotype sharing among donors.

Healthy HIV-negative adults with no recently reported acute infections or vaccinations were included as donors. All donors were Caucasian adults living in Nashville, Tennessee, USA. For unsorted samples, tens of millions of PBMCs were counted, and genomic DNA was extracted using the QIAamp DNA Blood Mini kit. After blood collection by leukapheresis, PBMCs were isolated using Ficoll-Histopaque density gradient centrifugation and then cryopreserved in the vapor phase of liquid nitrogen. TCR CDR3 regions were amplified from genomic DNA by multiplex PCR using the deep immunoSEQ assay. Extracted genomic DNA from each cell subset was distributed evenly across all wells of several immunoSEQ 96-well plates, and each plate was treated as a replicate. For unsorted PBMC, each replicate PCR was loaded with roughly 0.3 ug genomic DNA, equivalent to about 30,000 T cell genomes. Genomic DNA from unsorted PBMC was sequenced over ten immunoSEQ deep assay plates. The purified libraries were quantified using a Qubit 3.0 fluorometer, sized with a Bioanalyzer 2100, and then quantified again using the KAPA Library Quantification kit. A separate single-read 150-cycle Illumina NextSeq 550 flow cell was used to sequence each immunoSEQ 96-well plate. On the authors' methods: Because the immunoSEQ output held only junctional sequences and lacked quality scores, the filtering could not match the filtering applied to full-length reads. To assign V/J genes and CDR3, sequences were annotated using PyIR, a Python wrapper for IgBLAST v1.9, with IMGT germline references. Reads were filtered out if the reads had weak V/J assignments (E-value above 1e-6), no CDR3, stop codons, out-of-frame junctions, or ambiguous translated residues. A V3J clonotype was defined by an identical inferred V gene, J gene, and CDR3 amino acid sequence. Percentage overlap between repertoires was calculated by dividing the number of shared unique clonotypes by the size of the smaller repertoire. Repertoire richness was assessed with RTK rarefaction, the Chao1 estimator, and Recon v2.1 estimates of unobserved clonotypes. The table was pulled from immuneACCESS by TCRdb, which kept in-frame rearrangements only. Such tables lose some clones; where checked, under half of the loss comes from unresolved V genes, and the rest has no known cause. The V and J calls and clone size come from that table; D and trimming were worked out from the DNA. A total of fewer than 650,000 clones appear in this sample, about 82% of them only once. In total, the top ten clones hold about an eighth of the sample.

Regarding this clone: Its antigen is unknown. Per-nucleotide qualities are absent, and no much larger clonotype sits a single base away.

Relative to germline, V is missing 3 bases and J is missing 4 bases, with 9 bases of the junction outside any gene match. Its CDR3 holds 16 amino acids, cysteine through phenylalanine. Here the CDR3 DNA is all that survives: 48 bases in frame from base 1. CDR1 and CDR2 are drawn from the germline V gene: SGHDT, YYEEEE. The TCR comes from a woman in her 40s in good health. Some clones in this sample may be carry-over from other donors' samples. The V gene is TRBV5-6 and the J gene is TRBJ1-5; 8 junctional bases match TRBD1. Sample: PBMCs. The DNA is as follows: TGTGCCAGCAGCTATTCGCAGGGGGCAGGAAATCAGCCCCAGCATTTT. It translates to CASSYSQGAGNQPQHF. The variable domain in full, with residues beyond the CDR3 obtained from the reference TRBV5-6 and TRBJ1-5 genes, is DAGVTQSPTHLIKTRGQQVTLRCSPKSGHDTVSWYQQALGQGPQFIFQYYEEEERQRGNFPDRFSGHQFPNYSSELNVNALLLGDSALYLCASSYSQGAGNQPQHFGDGTRLSIL.